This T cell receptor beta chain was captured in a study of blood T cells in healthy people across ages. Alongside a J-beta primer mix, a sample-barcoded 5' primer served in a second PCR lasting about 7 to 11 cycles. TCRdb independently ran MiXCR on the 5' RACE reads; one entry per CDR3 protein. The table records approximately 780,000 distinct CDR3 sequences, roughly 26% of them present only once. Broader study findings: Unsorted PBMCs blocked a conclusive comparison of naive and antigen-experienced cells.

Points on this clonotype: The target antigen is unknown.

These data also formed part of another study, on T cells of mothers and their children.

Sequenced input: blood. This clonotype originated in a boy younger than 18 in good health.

In DNA form, the CDR3 reads TGTGCCAGCAGCCAATTAGGGACTAGCGGCCAAGAGACCCAGTACTTC. Residues: CASSQLGTSGQETQYF. The chain couples TRBV14 to TRBJ2-5; TRBD2 matches 11 bases. The CDR3 is 16 residues long. The germline V gene has CDR1 SGHDN and CDR2 FVKESK. Trimming cost V 2 bases and J 1 base; bases outside gene matches: 3.